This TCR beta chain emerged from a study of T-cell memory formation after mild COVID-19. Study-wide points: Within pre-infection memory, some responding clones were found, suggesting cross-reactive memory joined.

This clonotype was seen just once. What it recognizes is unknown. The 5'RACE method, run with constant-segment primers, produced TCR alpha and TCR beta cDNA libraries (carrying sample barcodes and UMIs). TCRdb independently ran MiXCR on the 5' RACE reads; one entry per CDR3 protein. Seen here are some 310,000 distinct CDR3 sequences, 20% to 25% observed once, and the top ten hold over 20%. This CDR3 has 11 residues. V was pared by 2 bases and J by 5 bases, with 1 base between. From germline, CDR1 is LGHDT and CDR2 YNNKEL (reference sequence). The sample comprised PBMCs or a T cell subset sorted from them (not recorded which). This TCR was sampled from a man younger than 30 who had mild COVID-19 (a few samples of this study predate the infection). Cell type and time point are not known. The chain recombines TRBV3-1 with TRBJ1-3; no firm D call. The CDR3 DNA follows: TGTGCCAGCAGCCAAAGAAACACCATATATTTT. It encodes CASSQRNTIYF.